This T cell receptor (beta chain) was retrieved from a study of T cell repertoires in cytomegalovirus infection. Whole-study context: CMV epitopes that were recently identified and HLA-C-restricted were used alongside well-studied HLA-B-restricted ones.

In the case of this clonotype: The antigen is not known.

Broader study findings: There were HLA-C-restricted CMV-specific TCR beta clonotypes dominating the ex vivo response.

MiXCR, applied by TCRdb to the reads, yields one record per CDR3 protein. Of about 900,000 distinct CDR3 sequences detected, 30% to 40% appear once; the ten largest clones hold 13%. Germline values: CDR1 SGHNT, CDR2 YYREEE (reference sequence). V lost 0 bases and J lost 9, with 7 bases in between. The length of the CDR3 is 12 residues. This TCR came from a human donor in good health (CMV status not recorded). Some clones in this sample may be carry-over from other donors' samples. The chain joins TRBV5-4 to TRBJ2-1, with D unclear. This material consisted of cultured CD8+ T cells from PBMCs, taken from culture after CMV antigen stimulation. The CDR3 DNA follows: TGTGCCAGCAGCTTGGAAAGAGGTGAGCAGTTCTTC. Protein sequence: CASSLERGEQFF.